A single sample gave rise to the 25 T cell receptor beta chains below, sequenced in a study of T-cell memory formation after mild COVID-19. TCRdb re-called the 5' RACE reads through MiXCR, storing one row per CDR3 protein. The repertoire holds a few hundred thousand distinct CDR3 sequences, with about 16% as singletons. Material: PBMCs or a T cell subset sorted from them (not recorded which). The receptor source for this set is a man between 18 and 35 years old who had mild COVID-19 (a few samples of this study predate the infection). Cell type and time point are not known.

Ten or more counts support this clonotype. CDR3 residues: CASSLDSSPLHF. The DNA for the CDR3 is TGCGCCAGCAGCTTGGATAGTTCACCCCTCCACTTT. The chain joins TRBV5-1 to TRBJ1-6; D gene ambiguous. V shed 0 bases and J shed 9 bases, with 4 bases lying between them. The length of the CDR3 is 12 residues. Germline V gene sequence: CDR1 SGHRS, CDR2 YFSETQ.

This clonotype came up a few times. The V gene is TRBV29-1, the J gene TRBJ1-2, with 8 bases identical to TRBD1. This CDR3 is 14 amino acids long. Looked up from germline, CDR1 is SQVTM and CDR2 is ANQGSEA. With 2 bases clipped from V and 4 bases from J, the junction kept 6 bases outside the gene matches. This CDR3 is CSVEIQGVVYGYTF. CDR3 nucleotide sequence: TGCAGCGTTGAAATACAGGGGGTGGTCTATGGCTACACCTTC.

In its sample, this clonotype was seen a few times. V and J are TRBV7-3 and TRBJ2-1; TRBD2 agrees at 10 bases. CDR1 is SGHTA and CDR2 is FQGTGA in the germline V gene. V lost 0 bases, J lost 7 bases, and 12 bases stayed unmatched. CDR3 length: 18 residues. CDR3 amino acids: CASSLTSSGGARGNEQFF. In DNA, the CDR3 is TGTGCCAGCAGCTTAACGTCTAGCGGGGGAGCCCGTGGTAATGAGCAGTTCTTC.

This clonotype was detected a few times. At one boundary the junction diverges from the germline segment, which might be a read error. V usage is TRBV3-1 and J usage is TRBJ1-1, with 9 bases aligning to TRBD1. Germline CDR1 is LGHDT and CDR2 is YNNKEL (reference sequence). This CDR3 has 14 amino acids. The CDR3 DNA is TGTGCCAGCAGCCAAGAGGGATCGGGACAGGGAGCGCTATTT. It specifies CASSQEGSGQGALF. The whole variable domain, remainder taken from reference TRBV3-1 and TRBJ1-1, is DTAVSQTPKYLVTQMGNDKSIKCEQNLGHDTMYWYKQDSKKFLKIMFSYNNKELIINETVPNRFSPKSPDKAHLNLHINSLELGDSAVYFCASSQEGSGQGALFGQGTRLTVV.

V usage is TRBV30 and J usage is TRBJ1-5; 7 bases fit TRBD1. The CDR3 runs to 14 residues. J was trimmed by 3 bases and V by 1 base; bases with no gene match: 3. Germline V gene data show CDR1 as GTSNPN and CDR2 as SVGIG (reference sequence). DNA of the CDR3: TGTGCCTGGAGTGGGGACAGTAACAATCAGCCCCAGCATTTT. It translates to CAWSGDSNNQPQHF.

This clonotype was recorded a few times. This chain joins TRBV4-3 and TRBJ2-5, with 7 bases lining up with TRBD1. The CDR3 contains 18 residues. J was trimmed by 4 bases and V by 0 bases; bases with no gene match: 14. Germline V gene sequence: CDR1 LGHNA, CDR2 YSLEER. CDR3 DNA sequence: TGCGCCAGCAGCCAAGATGCTCGAGAGACGGGACAGACAGAGACCCAGTACTTC. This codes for CASSQDARETGQTETQYF.

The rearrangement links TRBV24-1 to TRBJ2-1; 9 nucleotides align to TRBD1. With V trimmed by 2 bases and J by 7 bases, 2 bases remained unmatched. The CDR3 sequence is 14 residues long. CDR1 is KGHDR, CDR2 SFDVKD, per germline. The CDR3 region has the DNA TGTGCCACCAGTGATTACGGGACAGGGAATGAGCAGTTCTTC. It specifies CATSDYGTGNEQFF.

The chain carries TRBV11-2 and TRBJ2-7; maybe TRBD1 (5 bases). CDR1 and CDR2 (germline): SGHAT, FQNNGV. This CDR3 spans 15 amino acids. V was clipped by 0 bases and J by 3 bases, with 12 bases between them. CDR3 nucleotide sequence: TGTGCCAGCAGCTTAGATCCGCAGGGATACTACGAGCAGTACTTC. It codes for CASSLDPQGYYEQYF.

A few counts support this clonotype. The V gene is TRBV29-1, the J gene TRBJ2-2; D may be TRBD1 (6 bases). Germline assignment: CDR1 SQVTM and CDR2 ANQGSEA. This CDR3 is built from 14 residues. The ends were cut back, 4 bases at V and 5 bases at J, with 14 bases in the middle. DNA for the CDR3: TGCAGCGTTGTCGGTACAGGGAGTACCGGGGAGCTGTTTTTT. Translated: CSVVGTGSTGELFF.

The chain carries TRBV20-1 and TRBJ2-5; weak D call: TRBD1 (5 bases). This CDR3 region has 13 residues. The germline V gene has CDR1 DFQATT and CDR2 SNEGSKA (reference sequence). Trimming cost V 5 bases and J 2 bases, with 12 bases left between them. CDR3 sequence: CSAGPRVQETQYF. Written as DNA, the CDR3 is TGCAGTGCTGGTCCCAGGGTTCAAGAGACCCAGTACTTC.

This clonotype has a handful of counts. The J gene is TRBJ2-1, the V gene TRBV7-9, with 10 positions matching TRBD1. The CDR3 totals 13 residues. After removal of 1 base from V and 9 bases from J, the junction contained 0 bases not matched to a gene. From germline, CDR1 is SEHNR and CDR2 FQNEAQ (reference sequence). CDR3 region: CASSLGDRGEQFF. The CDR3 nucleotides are TGTGCCAGCAGCTTAGGGGACAGGGGTGAGCAGTTCTTC.

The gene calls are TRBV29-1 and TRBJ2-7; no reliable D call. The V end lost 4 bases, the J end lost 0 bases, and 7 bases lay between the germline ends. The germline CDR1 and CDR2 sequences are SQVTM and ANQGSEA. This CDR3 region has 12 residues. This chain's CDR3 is CSVGWSSYEQYV. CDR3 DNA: TGCAGCGTTGGGTGGAGCTCCTACGAGCAGTACGTC.

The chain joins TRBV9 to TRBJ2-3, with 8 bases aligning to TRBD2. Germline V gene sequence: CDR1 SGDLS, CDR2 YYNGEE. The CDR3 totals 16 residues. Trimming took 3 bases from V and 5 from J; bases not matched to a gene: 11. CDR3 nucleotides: TGTGCCAGCAGCGGCCCGGGACTAGGGGCCCAAGATACGCAGTATTTT. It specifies CASSGPGLGAQDTQYF.

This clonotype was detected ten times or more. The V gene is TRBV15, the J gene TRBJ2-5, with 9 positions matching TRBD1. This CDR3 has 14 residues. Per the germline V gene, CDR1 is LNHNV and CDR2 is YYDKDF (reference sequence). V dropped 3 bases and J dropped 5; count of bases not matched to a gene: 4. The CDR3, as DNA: TGTGCCACCAGCAGTACAGGGGGCTGGGAGACCCAGTACTTC. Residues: CATSSTGGWETQYF.

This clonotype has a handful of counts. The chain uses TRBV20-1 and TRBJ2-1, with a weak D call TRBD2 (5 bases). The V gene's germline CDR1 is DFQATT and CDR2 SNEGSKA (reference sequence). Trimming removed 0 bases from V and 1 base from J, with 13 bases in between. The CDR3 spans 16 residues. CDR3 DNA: TGCAGTGCTAGAGATCGGCGGGCACGATCCTACAATGAGCAGTTCTTC. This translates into CSARDRRARSYNEQFF.

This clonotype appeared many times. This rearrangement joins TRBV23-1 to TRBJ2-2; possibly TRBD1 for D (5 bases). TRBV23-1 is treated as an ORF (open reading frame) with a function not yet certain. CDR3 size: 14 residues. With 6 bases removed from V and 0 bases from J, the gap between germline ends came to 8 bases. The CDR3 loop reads CASSRAPNTGELFF. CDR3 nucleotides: TGCGCCAGCAGCAGGGCCCCGAACACCGGGGAGCTGTTTTTT.

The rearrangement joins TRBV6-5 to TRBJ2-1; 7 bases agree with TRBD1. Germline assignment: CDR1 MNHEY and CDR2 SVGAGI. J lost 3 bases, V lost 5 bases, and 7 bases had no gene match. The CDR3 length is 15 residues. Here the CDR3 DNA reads TGTGCCAGCAGTGCCCGGGACAGACGCTACAATGAGCAGTTCTTC. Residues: CASSARDRRYNEQFF.

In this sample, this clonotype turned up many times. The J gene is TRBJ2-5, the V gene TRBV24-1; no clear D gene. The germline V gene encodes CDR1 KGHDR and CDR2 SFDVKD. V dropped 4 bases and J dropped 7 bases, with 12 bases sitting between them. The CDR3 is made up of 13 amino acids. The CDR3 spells CATSDSAKLTQYF. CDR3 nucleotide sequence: TGTGCCACCAGTGACTCCGCCAAGTTGACCCAGTACTTC.

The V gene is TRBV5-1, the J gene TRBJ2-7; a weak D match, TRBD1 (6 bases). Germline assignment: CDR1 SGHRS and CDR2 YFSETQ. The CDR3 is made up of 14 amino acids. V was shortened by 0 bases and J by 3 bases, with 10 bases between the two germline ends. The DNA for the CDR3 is TGCGCCAGCAGCTTGGAACAGGGCTTCTACGAGCAGTACTTC. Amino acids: CASSLEQGFYEQYF.

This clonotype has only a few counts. The CDR3 spells CASSGGASGTYQETQYF. The CDR3, as DNA: TGCGCCAGCAGCGGAGGGGCTAGCGGGACGTACCAAGAGACCCAGTACTTC. The V and J genes are TRBV10-2 and TRBJ2-5; 9 bases align to TRBD2. The CDR3 has 17 amino acids. Germline lookup yields CDR1 WSHSY and CDR2 SAAADI. V was pared by 6 bases and J by 0 bases, with 11 bases of the junction left unmatched.

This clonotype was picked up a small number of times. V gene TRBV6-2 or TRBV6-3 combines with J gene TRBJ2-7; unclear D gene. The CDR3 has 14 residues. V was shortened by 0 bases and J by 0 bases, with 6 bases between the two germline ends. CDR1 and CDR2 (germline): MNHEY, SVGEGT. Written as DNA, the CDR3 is TGTGCCAGCAGTTACTCGGCTCCCTCCTACGAGCAGTACTTC. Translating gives CASSYSAPSYEQYF.

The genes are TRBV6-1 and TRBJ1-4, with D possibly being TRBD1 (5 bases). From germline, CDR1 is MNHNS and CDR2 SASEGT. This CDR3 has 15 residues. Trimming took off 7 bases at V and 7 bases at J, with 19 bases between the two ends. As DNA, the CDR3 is TGTGCCAGCAAAATCCCCGGGACCCGAGGTGAAAAACTGTTTTTT. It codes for CASKIPGTRGEKLFF.

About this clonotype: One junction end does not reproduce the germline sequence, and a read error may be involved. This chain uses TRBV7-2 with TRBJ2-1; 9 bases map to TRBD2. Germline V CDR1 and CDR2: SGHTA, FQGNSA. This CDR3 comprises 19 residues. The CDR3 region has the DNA TGTGCCAGCAGCTTACAAGTACTAGCGGGTGCCTTCTCCCACAATGAGCAGTTCTTC. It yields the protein CASSLQVLAGAFSHNEQFF.

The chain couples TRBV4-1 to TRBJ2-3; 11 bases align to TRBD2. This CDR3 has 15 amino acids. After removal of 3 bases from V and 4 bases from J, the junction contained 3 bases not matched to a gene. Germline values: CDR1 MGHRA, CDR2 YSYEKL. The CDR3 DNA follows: TGCGCCAGCAGCCAGACTAGCGGGGTCTCAGATACGCAGTATTTT. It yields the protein CASSQTSGVSDTQYF.

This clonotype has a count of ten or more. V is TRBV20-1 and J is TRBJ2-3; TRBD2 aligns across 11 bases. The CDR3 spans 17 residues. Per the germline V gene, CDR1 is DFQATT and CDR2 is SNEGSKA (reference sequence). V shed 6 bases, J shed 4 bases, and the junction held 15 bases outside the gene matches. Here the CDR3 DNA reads TGCAGTGCAATGAGTATAGCGGGGGGGCCGGTACCAGATACGCAGTATTTT. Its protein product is CSAMSIAGGPVPDTQYF.